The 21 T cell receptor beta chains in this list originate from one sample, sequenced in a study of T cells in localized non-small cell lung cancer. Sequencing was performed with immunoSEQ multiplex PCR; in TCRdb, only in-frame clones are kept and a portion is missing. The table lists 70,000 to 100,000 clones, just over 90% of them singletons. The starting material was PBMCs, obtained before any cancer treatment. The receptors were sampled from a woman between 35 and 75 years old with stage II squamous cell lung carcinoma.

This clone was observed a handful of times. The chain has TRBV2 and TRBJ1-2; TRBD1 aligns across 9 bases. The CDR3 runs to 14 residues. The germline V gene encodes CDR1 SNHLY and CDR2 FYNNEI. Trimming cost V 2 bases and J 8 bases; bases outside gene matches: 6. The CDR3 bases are TGTGCCAGCAGTGAAACACGGACAGGGGAAGGCTACACCTTC. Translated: CASSETRTGEGYTF.

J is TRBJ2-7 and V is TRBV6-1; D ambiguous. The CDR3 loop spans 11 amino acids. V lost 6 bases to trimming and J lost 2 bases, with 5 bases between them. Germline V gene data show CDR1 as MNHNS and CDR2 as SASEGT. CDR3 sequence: CASRTAYEQYF. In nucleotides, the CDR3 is TGTGCCAGCAGAACAGCCTACGAGCAGTACTTC.

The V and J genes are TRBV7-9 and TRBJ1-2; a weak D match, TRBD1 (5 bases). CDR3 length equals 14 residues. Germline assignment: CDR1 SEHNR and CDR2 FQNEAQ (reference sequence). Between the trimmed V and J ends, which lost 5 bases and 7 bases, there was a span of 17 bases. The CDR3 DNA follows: TGTGCCAGCAGCCCCCCCTCGGGGGTAGGTGGCTACACCTTC. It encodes CASSPPSGVGGYTF.

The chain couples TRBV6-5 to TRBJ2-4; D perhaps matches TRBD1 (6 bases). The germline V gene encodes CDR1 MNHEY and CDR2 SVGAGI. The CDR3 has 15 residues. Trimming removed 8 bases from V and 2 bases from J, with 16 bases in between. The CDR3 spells CASSGRQGTKNIQYF. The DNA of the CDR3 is TGTGCCAGCTCGGGACGGCAGGGGACCAAAAACATTCAGTACTTC.

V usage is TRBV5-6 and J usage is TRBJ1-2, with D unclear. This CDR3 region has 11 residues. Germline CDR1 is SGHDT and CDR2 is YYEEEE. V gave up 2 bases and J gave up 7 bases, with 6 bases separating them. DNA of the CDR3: TGTGCCAGCAGCTTAGGCGCTGGCTACACCTTC. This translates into CASSLGAGYTF.

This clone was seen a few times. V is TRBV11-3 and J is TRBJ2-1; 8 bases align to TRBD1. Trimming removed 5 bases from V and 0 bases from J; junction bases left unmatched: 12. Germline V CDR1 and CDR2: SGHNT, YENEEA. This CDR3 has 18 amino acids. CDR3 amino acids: CASSLTGTGYLSYNEQFF. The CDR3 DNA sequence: TGTGCCAGCAGCCTAACCGGGACAGGATACCTCTCCTACAATGAGCAGTTCTTC. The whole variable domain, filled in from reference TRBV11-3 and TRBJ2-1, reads EAGVVQSPRYKIIEKKQPVAFWCNPISGHNTLYWYLQNLGQGPELLIRYENEEAVDDSQLPKDRFSAERLKGVDSTLKIQPAELGDSAVYLCASSLTGTGYLSYNEQFFGPGTRLTVL.

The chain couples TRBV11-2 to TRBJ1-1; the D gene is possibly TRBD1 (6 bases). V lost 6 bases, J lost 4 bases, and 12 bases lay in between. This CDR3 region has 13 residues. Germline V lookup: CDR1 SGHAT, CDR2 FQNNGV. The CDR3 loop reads CASRAGGGTEAFF. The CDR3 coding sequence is TGTGCCAGCAGGGCGGGGGGCGGCACTGAAGCTTTCTTT.

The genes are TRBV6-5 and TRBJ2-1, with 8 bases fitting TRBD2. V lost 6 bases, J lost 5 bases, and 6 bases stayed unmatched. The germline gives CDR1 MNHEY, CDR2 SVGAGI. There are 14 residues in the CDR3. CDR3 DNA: TGTGCCAGCAGATTGGGACTAGGAAACAATGAGCAGTTCTTC. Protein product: CASRLGLGNNEQFF.

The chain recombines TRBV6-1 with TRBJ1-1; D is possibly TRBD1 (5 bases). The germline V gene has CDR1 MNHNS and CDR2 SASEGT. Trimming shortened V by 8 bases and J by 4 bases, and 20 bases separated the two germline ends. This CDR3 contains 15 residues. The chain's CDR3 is CASLKEGSLGTEAFF. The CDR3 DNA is TGTGCCAGCCTTAAGGAGGGGAGCCTGGGCACTGAAGCTTTCTTT.

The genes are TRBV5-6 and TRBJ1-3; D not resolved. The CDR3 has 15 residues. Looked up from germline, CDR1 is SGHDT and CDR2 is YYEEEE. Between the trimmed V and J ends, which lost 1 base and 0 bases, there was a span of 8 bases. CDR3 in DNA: TGTGCCAGCAGCTTGCGACTGTCCTCTGGAAACACCATATATTTT. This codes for CASSLRLSSGNTIYF.

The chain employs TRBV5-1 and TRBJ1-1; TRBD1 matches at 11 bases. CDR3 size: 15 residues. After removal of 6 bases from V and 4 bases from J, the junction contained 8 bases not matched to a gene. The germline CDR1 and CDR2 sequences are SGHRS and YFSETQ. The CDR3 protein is CASTRDRGDGTEAFF. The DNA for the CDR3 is TGCGCCAGCACCCGGGACAGGGGGGATGGCACTGAAGCTTTCTTT.

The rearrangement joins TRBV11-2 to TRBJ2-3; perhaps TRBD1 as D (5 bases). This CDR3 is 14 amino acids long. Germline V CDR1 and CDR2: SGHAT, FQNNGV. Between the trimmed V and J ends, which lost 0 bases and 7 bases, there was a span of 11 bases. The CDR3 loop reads CASSLEQDVYTQYF. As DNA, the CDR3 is TGTGCCAGCAGCTTAGAACAGGATGTTTATACGCAGTATTTT.

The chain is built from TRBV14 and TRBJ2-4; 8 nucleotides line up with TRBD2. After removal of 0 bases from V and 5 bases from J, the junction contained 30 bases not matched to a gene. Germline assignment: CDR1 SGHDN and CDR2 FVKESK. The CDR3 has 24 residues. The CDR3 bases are TGTGCCAGCAGCCAAGATTCAGTCCCGGGCCTAGCGGGCGGGTCGTCTAGGGTCGAAAACATTCAGTACTTC. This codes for CASSQDSVPGLAGGSSRVENIQYF.

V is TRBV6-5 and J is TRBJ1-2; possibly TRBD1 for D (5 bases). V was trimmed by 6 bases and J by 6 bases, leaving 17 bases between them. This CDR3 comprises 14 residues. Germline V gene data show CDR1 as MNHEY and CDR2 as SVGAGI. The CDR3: CASSTPGTPDGYTF. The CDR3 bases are TGTGCCAGCAGCACCCCGGGGACCCCTGATGGCTACACCTTC.

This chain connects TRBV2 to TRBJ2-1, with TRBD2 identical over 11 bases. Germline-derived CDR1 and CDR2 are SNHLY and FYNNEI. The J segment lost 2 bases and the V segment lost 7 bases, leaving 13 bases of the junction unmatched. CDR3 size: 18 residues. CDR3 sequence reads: CASKKEISGRATYNEQFF. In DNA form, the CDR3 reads TGTGCCAGCAAGAAAGAGATTAGCGGGAGGGCAACCTACAATGAGCAGTTCTTC. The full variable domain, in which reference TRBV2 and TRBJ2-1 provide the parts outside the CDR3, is EPEVTQTPSHQVTQMGQEVILRCVPISNHLYFYWYRQILGQKVEFLVSFYNNEISEKSEIFDDQFSVERPDGSNFTLKIRSTKLEDSAMYFCASKKEISGRATYNEQFFGPGTRLTVL.

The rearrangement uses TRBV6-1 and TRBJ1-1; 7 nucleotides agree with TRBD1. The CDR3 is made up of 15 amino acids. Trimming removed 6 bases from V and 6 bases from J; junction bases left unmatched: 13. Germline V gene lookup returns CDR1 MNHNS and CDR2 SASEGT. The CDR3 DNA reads TGTGCCAGCAGGATCCACAGGGGCGAGAGCGCTGAAGCTTTCTTT. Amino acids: CASRIHRGESAEAFF.

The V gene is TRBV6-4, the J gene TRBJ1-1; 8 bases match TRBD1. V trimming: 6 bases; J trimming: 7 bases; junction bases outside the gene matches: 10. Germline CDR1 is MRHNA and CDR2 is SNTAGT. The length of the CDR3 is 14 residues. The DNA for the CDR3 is TGTGCCAGCAGGGCGGACAGGGCAAACCTTGAAGCTTTCTTT. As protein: CASRADRANLEAFF.

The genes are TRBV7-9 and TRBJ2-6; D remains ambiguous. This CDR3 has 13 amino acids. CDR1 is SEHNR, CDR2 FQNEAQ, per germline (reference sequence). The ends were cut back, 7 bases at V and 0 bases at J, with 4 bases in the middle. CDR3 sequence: CASTHSGANVLTF. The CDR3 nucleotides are TGTGCCAGCACTCACTCTGGGGCCAACGTCCTGACTTTC.

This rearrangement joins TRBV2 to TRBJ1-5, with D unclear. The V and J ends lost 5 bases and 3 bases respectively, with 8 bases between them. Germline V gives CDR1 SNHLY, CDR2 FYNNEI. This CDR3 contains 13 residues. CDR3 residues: CASSMVDNQPQHF. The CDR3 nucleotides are TGTGCCAGCAGTATGGTGGACAATCAGCCCCAGCATTTT.

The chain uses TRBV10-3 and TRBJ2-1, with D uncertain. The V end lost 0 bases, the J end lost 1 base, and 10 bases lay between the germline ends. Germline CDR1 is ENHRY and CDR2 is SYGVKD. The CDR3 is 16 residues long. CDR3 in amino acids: CAISESLHGSYNEQFF. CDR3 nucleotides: TGTGCCATCAGTGAGTCGTTACACGGGTCCTACAATGAGCAGTTCTTC.

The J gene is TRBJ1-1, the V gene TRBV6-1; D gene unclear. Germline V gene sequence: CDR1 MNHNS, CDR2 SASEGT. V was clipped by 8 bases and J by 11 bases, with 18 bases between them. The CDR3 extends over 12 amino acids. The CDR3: CASAQPQPVAFF. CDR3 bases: TGTGCCAGCGCCCAGCCCCAACCGGTTGCTTTCTTT.